The sequence of this TCR beta chain was determined in a study of post-analysis software for immune sequencing data. The overall study: The patients showed relapsing-remitting, secondary progressive and progressive-relapsing multiple sclerosis courses.

Prepared TCR beta cDNA libraries contained unique molecular identifiers. Yield was approximately 500,000 cDNA molecules from approximately 0.91 to 9.4 million T cells. One entry per CDR3 protein results from TCRdb running MiXCR on the PCR reads. The table has 750,000 to 950,000 distinct CDR3 sequences, around 42% seen once. This clonotype occurred a few times. The antigen is not known. Study-wide findings and caveats: Relative to controls, patients with multiple sclerosis showed significantly lower normalized Chao1 diversity.

The sample comprised blood. The sequence came from a girl aged 10-17 years with multiple sclerosis.

The CDR3: CAWSVLHEQYF. CDR3 nucleotides: TGTGCCTGGAGTGTGCTCCACGAGCAGTACTTC. V gene TRBV30 combines with J gene TRBJ2-7, with D uncertain. CDR1 is GTSNPN and CDR2 is SVGIG in the germline V gene (reference sequence). CDR3 length: 11 residues. V gave up 0 bases and J gave up 5 bases, with 5 bases separating them.